Sequencing of this T cell receptor (beta chain) was carried out in a study of blood T cell repertoires in COVID-19 (dated by TCRdb to 2018 to 2021). About the full investigation: The collaborator samples originated in the United States, Italy and Spain and spanned the acute and convalescent phases of COVID-19. The material from the prospective study consisted of cDNA or gDNA derived from T cells, B-cell-depleted T cells, or PBMCs. Subjects who had been exposed to COVID-19, were actively infected with it, or had recovered from it provided the deeply sampled blood TCRbeta repertoires that made up the dataset. The repertoires were released in a freely available public database intended as a resource for research on the immune response to SARS-CoV-2. Samples came from the ongoing ImmuneRACE study (first 160 participants) plus 1,254 subjects from 6 global collaborators. Sample metadata almost always included a de-identified subject ID, COVID-19 status, age in years and sex. Where available, HLA class I and class II types were obtained from metadata supplied by the sample provider rather than from assay-based typing. Broad study findings and their caveats: How much clinical and demographic metadata was included differed by source and by participant, and the metadata was provided uncurated.

With regard to this clone: This receptor's antigen is unknown. Base qualities are not provided; no much larger clone lies one nucleotide away.

The immunoSEQ Assay, a bias-controlled multiplex PCR, was used to amplify TCRbeta CDR3 regions from genomic DNA. On the study's bioinformatics: Within the assay, amplification of reference gene primers was used to estimate how many nucleated cells each sample contained. Sequence reads were collapsed and filtered to measure the absolute abundance of every unique TCRbeta CDR3 rearrangement. Productive Simpson clonality was computed per sample as the square root of Simpson's diversity index over productive rearrangements. TCRdb retrieved this table from immuneACCESS and kept in-frame rearrangements only. Not all clones are present; in checked studies, unresolved V genes account for under half, and no reason is known for the remainder. The V and J calls and clone size come from that table; D and trimming were worked out from the DNA. The sample data list tens of thousands of clones, and around 79% of these were observed just once. The ten largest clonotypes hold less than 6% of the sample.

For CDR1 and CDR2, the germline V gene lists SGHAT and FQNNGV. V drops 3 bases and J drops 5 bases, leaving 11 bases in between. Including cysteine and phenylalanine, the CDR3 has 15 amino acids. Of all the DNA, just the CDR3 is kept, 45 bases in frame from base 1. Each collaborating institution followed its own protocols to collect whole blood in K2EDTA tubes. For TCRbeta analysis, collaborators shipped samples in one of three forms: frozen whole blood, isolated PBMCs, or DNA extracted from either of those sample types. What was sequenced was peripheral blood. The chain links TRBV11-2 with TRBJ1-6, with a tentative D gene TRBD1 over 5 matching bases. This receptor was taken from a woman of 80 years or more with active or convalescent COVID-19. The base sequence is TGTGCCAGCAGCTTCGGAGGGGTCGATAATTCACCCCTCCACTTT. Translated, it reads CASSFGGVDNSPLHF.